This T cell receptor beta chain was recorded in a study of OX40 agonist ivuxolimab in advanced cancers. A word on this clone: Antigen specificity is unknown.

This table comes from immunoSEQ multiplex PCR, and its TCRdb copy is limited to in-frame clones, with some not included. The data contain approximately 40,000 clones, approximately 80% of them singletons. The CDR3 extends over 18 amino acids. The V segment lost 3 bases and the J segment 5 bases; nucleotides outside the gene matches: 13. Germline V lookup: CDR1 SGDLS, CDR2 YYNGEE. Study-level findings and limits: No antigen was identified for the clonally expanded peripheral T cells. CD8+ T cells averaged more expanded clones than CD4+.

The specimen comprised CD4+ or CD8+ T cells sorted from blood, sampled in a trial of the OX40 agonist ivuxolimab. The V call is TRBV9, the J call TRBJ2-1, with 11 bases identical to TRBD2. The sequence came from an adult with an advanced solid tumor such as melanoma, head and neck, liver or kidney cancer. CDR3 protein: CASSAPASVAGGDNEQFF. The CDR3 region has the DNA TGTGCCAGCAGCGCGCCAGCCTCGGTAGCGGGAGGGGACAATGAGCAGTTCTTC.